The clone carrying this T cell receptor beta chain has a handful of counts. The germline V and J ends were trimmed by 0 bases and 11 bases, with 9 bases remaining between them. CDR3 length: 12 residues. CDR1 and CDR2 from the germline V gene are SGDLS and YYNGEE. These data belong to a study of T-cell reconstitution after alpha-beta-depleted transplantation in children. Unique molecular identifiers tagged the TCRbeta library. TCRdb redid the calling of the PCR reads with MiXCR, one entry per CDR3 protein. The sample yields around 250,000 distinct CDR3 sequences, 9.9% seen once. The chain recombines TRBV9 with TRBJ2-1; D remains ambiguous. The sequence was obtained from a human donor who donated a stem cell graft to a child with SCID. Sequencing was performed on PBMCs from the stem cell graft donor, taken from the stem cell graft. As DNA, the CDR3 is TGTGCCAGCAGCGTAGCTGACGCGAAGCAGTTCTTC. It yields the protein CASSVADAKQFF.